These 19 T cell receptor beta chains originate from one sample sequenced in a study of cytomegalovirus exposure and HLA in healthy donors. It was with 60 Vbeta and 13 Jbeta primers that the PCR ran. Repertoires were generated with immunoSEQ multiplex PCR, while TCRdb's copy carries only in-frame clones and drops some. The repertoire has roughly 200,000 clones, approximately 70% of them found once; the top ten carry less than 2%. Sample: PBMCs. The receptors shown here come from a woman in her twenties or thirties in good health and CMV-seronegative.

V usage is TRBV15 and J usage is TRBJ2-7, with D uncertain. CDR3 size: 15 residues. The V end lost 5 bases, the J end lost 1 base, and 15 bases lay between the germline ends. CDR1 LNHNV and CDR2 YYDKDF come from the germline V gene (reference sequence). This chain's CDR3 is CATSPSQYWSYEQYF. CDR3 in DNA: TGTGCCACCAGCCCTTCCCAATACTGGTCCTACGAGCAGTACTTC. Full variable domain (remainder filled in from reference TRBV15 and TRBJ2-7): DAMVIQNPRYQVTQFGKPVTLSCSQTLNHNVMYWYQQKSSQAPKLLFHYYDKDFNNEADTPDNFQSRRPNTSFCFLDIRSPGLGDTAMYLCATSPSQYWSYEQYFGPGTRLTVT.

Here the CDR3 DNA reads TGTGCCAGCAGTCCAATGGGACTAGCGGGAAGCGAGCAGTACTTC. Amino acids: CASSPMGLAGSEQYF. The V and J genes are TRBV7-3 and TRBJ2-7; TRBD2 agrees at 13 bases. Germline V gene sequence: CDR1 SGHTA, CDR2 FQGTGA. The CDR3 loop spans 15 amino acids. The V segment lost 6 bases and the J segment 6 bases; nucleotides outside the gene matches: 8. Complete variable domain (other parts from reference TRBV7-3 and TRBJ2-7): GAGVSQTPSNKVTEKGKYVELRCDPISGHTALYWYRQSLGQGPEFLIYFQGTGAADDSGLPNDRFFAVRPEGSVSTLKIQRTERGDSAVYLCASSPMGLAGSEQYFGPGTRLTVT.

This chain links TRBV2 with TRBJ1-5; D uncertain. The CDR3 has 15 residues. V lost 3 bases and J lost 0, with 9 bases in between. From germline, CDR1 is SNHLY and CDR2 FYNNEI. CDR3: CASSELVLSNQPQHF. Written as DNA, the CDR3 is TGTGCCAGCAGTGAGTTGGTACTTAGCAATCAGCCCCAGCATTTT.

This clone turned up a few times. The CDR3 sequence is CASSLLGAVGYTF. CDR3 nucleotide sequence: TGTGCCAGCAGCTTGTTGGGGGCGGTTGGCTACACCTTC. This chain connects TRBV5-6 to TRBJ1-2; D perhaps matches TRBD1 (6 bases). Trimming cost V 1 base and J 7 bases, with 11 bases left between them. Germline loops: CDR1 SGHDT, CDR2 YYEEEE. The CDR3 has 13 amino acids.

In its sample, this clone was seen once. The rearrangement uses TRBV5-1 and TRBJ2-7; the match to TRBD1 covers 7 bases. This CDR3 spans 14 amino acids. V lost 0 bases and J lost 5; bases outside the gene matches: 5. The germline CDR1 and CDR2 sequences are SGHRS and YFSETQ. The CDR3 reads CASSLETGKDEQYF. In nucleotides, the CDR3 is TGCGCCAGCAGCTTGGAGACAGGGAAGGACGAGCAGTACTTC.

The chain couples TRBV19 to TRBJ2-7; 14 bases are a match to TRBD2. With V trimmed by 5 bases and J by 4 bases, 7 bases remained unmatched. Germline V gene data show CDR1 as LNHDA and CDR2 as SQIVND (reference sequence). This CDR3 is 16 amino acids long. The CDR3, as DNA: TGTGCCAGTAGTTTCGGGACTAGCGGGAGAATATACGAGCAGTACTTC. The encoded protein is CASSFGTSGRIYEQYF.

The chain uses TRBV11-2 and TRBJ2-7, with 7 bases identical to TRBD1. Germline CDR1 SGHAT, CDR2 FQNNGV. The CDR3 has 16 residues. Losses at the gene ends were 5 bases for V and 4 bases for J; bases not matched to a gene: 14. The CDR3 nucleotides are TGTGCCAGCAGCCCCCCGACAGGGTCCGTAGGTTACGAGCAGTACTTC. Translation gives CASSPPTGSVGYEQYF.

This chain connects TRBV9 to TRBJ2-7; D remains unclear. The CDR3 runs to 15 residues. Germline V gene data show CDR1 as SGDLS and CDR2 as YYNGEE. V dropped 0 bases and J dropped 2 bases, with 12 bases sitting between them. In nucleotides, the CDR3 is TGTGCCAGCAGCGTAGGCCAGGCCATAACCTACGAGCAGTACTTC. Encoded protein: CASSVGQAITYEQYF.

The V call is TRBV4-1, the J call TRBJ2-1; maybe TRBD1 (5 bases). CDR1 is MGHRA, CDR2 YSYEKL, per germline. The CDR3 extends over 15 amino acids. Trimming removed 3 bases from V and 6 bases from J, with 15 bases in between. The CDR3 loop is CASSHGDVRGNEQFF. For the CDR3, the DNA is TGCGCCAGCAGCCACGGCGATGTAAGGGGCAATGAGCAGTTCTTC.

The rearrangement joins TRBV11-2 to TRBJ2-5; 11 bases align to TRBD2. CDR1 is SGHAT and CDR2 is FQNNGV in the germline V gene. The CDR3 is made up of 17 amino acids. With 0 bases clipped from V and 5 bases from J, the junction kept 8 bases outside the gene matches. The CDR3 spells CASSLDRLAGGGETQYF. The CDR3 region has the DNA TGTGCCAGCAGCTTAGATCGTCTAGCGGGGGGTGGGGAGACCCAGTACTTC.

The V call is TRBV19, the J call TRBJ1-6; 7 bases are shared with TRBD1. Trimming took 7 bases from V and 5 from J; bases not matched to a gene: 5. This CDR3 has 14 amino acids. Germline V CDR1 and CDR2: LNHDA, SQIVND (reference sequence). The CDR3 spells CASTRDRDNSPLHF. In nucleotides, the CDR3 is TGTGCCAGTACTCGAGACAGGGATAATTCACCCCTCCACTTT.

This clone has more than one count but fewer than ten. The V call is TRBV7-3, the J call TRBJ2-1; 12 bases line up with TRBD1. The J segment lost 5 bases and the V segment lost 0 bases, leaving 2 bases of the junction unmatched. Looked up from germline, CDR1 is SGHTA and CDR2 is FQGTGA. The CDR3 runs to 16 residues. CDR3 sequence (DNA): TGTGCCAGCAGCTTAACGGGACAGGGGGCAAACAATGAGCAGTTCTTC. Protein product: CASSLTGQGANNEQFF.

This chain uses TRBV19 with TRBJ2-1; D ambiguous. The germline CDR1 and CDR2 sequences are LNHDA and SQIVND (reference sequence). Trimming took off 4 bases at V and 3 bases at J, with 4 bases between the two ends. The CDR3 length is 12 residues. CDR3 protein: CASSTRYNEQFF. CDR3 coding DNA: TGTGCCAGTAGTACCCGCTACAATGAGCAGTTCTTC.

V gene TRBV7-2 combines with J gene TRBJ2-3; TRBD1 aligns across 9 bases. Trimming took 6 bases from V and 5 from J; bases not matched to a gene: 12. This CDR3 comprises 16 residues. Germline-derived CDR1 and CDR2 are SGHTA and FQGNSA. CDR3 residues: CASRSPRTGAGDTQYF. The CDR3 bases are TGTGCCAGCAGGTCCCCCAGGACAGGGGCGGGAGATACGCAGTATTTT.

The gene calls are TRBV6-4 and TRBJ2-7; 9 bases align to TRBD1. The germline V gene has CDR1 MRHNA and CDR2 SNTAGT. The CDR3 contains 16 residues. Trimming removed 1 base from V and 4 bases from J; junction bases left unmatched: 8. CDR3 bases: TGTGCCAGCAGTGACTACGGACAGGGGACCAGTTACGAGCAGTACTTC. It encodes CASSDYGQGTSYEQYF.

The J gene is TRBJ2-7, the V gene TRBV4-3; D is perhaps TRBD2 (5 bases). Trimming took 1 base from V and 2 from J, leaving 21 bases between them. This CDR3 is 18 amino acids long. Germline loops: CDR1 LGHNA, CDR2 YSLEER. CDR3 bases: TGCGCCAGCAGCCAAGGTAGGGAGAAGCTAGGCATTACCTACGAGCAGTACTTC. It specifies CASSQGREKLGITYEQYF.

The chain uses TRBV4-3 and TRBJ1-1; D not resolved. CDR3 length: 14 amino acids. The germline V gene has CDR1 LGHNA and CDR2 YSLEER. V lost 5 bases, J lost 3 bases, and 13 bases lay in between. CDR3 loop: CASSTSRRDTEAFF. CDR3 coding DNA: TGCGCCAGCAGCACCTCGCGGCGGGACACTGAAGCTTTCTTT.

CDR3 in amino acids: CASSPVQGNAEAFF. The CDR3 DNA sequence: TGCGCCAGCAGCCCGGTACAGGGTAACGCTGAAGCTTTCTTT. The V and J genes are TRBV5-1 and TRBJ1-1; D possibly corresponds to TRBD1 (6 bases). This CDR3 spans 14 amino acids. Germline V gene sequence: CDR1 SGHRS, CDR2 YFSETQ. Trimming took 4 bases from V and 6 from J, leaving 16 bases between them.

The chain uses TRBV9 and TRBJ2-1, with TRBD2 matching 15 bases. This CDR3 spans 16 amino acids. V shed 3 bases and J 5 bases; nucleotides not matched to a gene: 3. Germline V gene lookup returns CDR1 SGDLS and CDR2 YYNGEE. The CDR3 DNA reads as TGTGCCAGCAGCGCCGGACTAGCGGGGGGGAACAATGAGCAGTTCTTC. Translating gives CASSAGLAGGNNEQFF.